The 25 T cell receptor beta chains listed next were all sequenced from one sample in a study of neurological immune-mediated disorders. MiXCR, run by TCRdb on the 5' RACE reads, gives a single entry per CDR3 protein. The sample holds 55,000 to 70,000 distinct CDR3 sequences; 4% to 5.5% are singletons and the top ten take 3.4%. Sequences were obtained from PBMCs. These TCRs come from a woman in her fifties or sixties with multiple sclerosis.

This clonotype occurred many times. V usage is TRBV6-1 and J usage is TRBJ2-2; D is uncertain. V was cut by 2 bases and J by 4 bases, with 8 bases left in between. Germline CDR1 is MNHNS and CDR2 is SASEGT. This CDR3 is 14 amino acids long. The CDR3 bases are TGTGCCAGCAGTGAACTCCGGGTCACCGGGGAGCTGTTTTTT. This translates into CASSELRVTGELFF.

Turning to this clonotype: The junction shows a germline mismatch at one end, possibly a read error. The chain employs TRBV12-3 or TRBV12-4 and TRBJ1-5; no clear D. This CDR3 is built from 15 residues. DNA of the CDR3: TGTGCCAGCAGCATCGGAATGACGGAAAATCAGCCCCAGAATTTT. This translates into CASSIGMTENQPQNF.

This clonotype was recorded many times. The chain couples TRBV5-1 to TRBJ2-3, with D possibly matching TRBD2 (7 bases). CDR3 size: 15 residues. V shed 4 bases and J shed 4 bases, with 16 bases lying between them. Germline CDR1 reads SGHRS; CDR2 reads YFSETQ. The CDR3 nucleotides are TGCGCCAGCAGCCCGCGGGCGGGGGCAGCAGATACGCAGTATTTT. This translates into CASSPRAGAADTQYF.

This clonotype was seen repeatedly, ten times or more. The chain couples TRBV12-3 or TRBV12-4 to TRBJ2-1; D may be TRBD1 (6 bases). V was clipped by 2 bases and J by 7 bases, with 12 bases between them. CDR3 length equals 14 residues. The CDR3 coding sequence is TGTGCCAGCAGTTTAAAGGAAGGGGGAAATGAGCAGTTCTTC. It yields the protein CASSLKEGGNEQFF.

The chain couples TRBV4-1 to TRBJ1-2; D call uncertain. The germline gives CDR1 MGHRA, CDR2 YSYEKL. Trimming shortened V by 1 base and J by 4 bases, and 1 base separated the two germline ends. CDR3 length: 11 amino acids. The CDR3 DNA reads TGCGCCAGCAGCCAAGGCTATGGCTACACCTTC. As protein: CASSQGYGYTF.

This clonotype appeared many times. The chain recombines TRBV5-1 with TRBJ2-1; D ambiguous. CDR3 size: 12 residues. From germline, CDR1 is SGHRS and CDR2 YFSETQ. The ends were cut back, 2 bases at V and 4 bases at J, with 4 bases in the middle. CDR3 sequence: CASSFTYNEQFF. The CDR3 DNA reads TGCGCCAGCAGCTTTACTTACAATGAGCAGTTCTTC.

This clonotype was counted many times. This chain joins TRBV5-1 and TRBJ2-1; the D gene is possibly TRBD1 (6 bases). The CDR3 has 14 amino acids. Per the germline V gene, CDR1 is SGHRS and CDR2 is YFSETQ. Between the trimmed V and J ends, which lost 2 bases and 5 bases, there was a span of 11 bases. This CDR3 is CASSLRQVHNEQFF. CDR3 sequence (DNA): TGCGCCAGCAGCTTACGACAGGTTCACAATGAGCAGTTCTTC. Drawing the rest from reference TRBV5-1 and TRBJ2-1, the complete variable domain is KAGVTQTPRYLIKTRGQQVTLSCSPISGHRSVSWYQQTPGQGLQFLFEYFSETQRNKGNFPGRFSGRQFSNSRSEMNVSTLELGDSALYLCASSLRQVHNEQFFGPGTRLTVL.

This clonotype has at least ten counts. The genes are TRBV12-3 or TRBV12-4 and TRBJ1-1; TRBD1 aligns across 7 bases. V gave up 8 bases and J gave up 6 bases; unmatched junction bases: 6. The CDR3 loop spans 12 amino acids. Here the CDR3 reads CASSRQGAEAFF. The CDR3 region has the DNA TGTGCCAGCTCAAGACAGGGAGCTGAAGCTTTCTTT.

This clonotype has only a few counts. V is TRBV7-9 and J is TRBJ1-6; maybe TRBD1 (6 bases). V lost 3 bases and J lost 5, with 14 bases in between. The CDR3 sequence is 16 residues long. CDR1 is SEHNR, CDR2 FQNEAQ, per germline (reference sequence). The CDR3 coding sequence is TGTGCCAGCAGCTTCTCCGGGACAAGAAATAATTCACCCCTCCACTTT. It encodes CASSFSGTRNNSPLHF.

This clonotype was counted at least ten times. CDR3 residues: CSARTGPNEKLFF. CDR3 DNA sequence: TGCAGCGCCAGGACAGGGCCTAATGAAAAACTGTTTTTT. The V gene is TRBV29-1, the J gene TRBJ1-4; TRBD1 agrees at 8 bases. After removal of 7 bases from V and 3 bases from J, the junction contained 4 bases not matched to a gene. Germline CDR1 SQVTM, CDR2 ANQGSEA. The CDR3 spans 13 residues.

This chain joins TRBV28 and TRBJ2-7, with 8 bases matching TRBD1. V lost 2 bases, J lost 7 bases, and 10 bases stayed unmatched. Germline V lookup: CDR1 MDHEN, CDR2 SYDVKM. The CDR3 consists of 15 residues. This CDR3 reads CASSLKDRDIEEQYF. In DNA form, the CDR3 reads TGTGCCAGCAGTTTAAAGGACAGGGACATCGAAGAGCAGTACTTC.

At least ten counts were recorded for this clonotype. Here the CDR3 reads CASGRGGFEQYF. In DNA form, the CDR3 reads TGTGCCAGCGGTCGGGGGGGCTTCGAGCAGTACTTC. The V gene is TRBV7-9, the J gene TRBJ2-7, with 8 nucleotides matching TRBD2. V trimming: 8 bases; J trimming: 6 bases; junction bases outside the gene matches: 6. Germline assignment: CDR1 SEHNR and CDR2 FQNEAQ (reference sequence). The CDR3 consists of 12 residues.

This clonotype was recorded at least ten times. V and J are TRBV29-1 and TRBJ1-3, with 10 nucleotides matching TRBD1. Per germline, CDR1 SQVTM and CDR2 ANQGSEA. The CDR3 has 15 amino acids. With 7 bases clipped from V and 1 base from J, the junction kept 7 bases outside the gene matches. The CDR3 sequence is CSAAGTGVSGNTIYF. The CDR3 nucleotides are TGCAGCGCTGCCGGGACAGGGGTATCTGGAAACACCATATATTTT.

Many counts were recorded for this clonotype. The chain links TRBV5-1 to TRBJ2-5, with TRBD2 as a possible D gene (6 bases). There are 17 residues in the CDR3. The germline V and J ends were trimmed by 2 bases and 1 base, with 18 bases remaining between them. CDR1 is SGHRS, CDR2 YFSETQ, per germline. This chain's CDR3 is CASSFGGTLLTQETQYF. CDR3 DNA: TGCGCCAGCAGCTTCGGCGGGACGCTCTTAACCCAAGAGACCCAGTACTTC.

This clonotype was seen a handful of times. Germline and junction disagree at one end, which may indicate a read error. The chain recombines TRBV12-3 or TRBV12-4 with TRBJ1-6; D might be TRBD1 (5 bases). The CDR3 consists of 9 residues. CDR3 loop: CASRGPLNF. Written as DNA, the CDR3 is TGTGCCAGCCGGGGACCCCTCAACTTT.

This clonotype was seen repeatedly, ten times or more. The rearrangement joins TRBV7-9 to TRBJ1-4; D is perhaps TRBD1 (6 bases). Germline assignment: CDR1 SEHNR and CDR2 FQNEAQ (reference sequence). V was cut by 5 bases and J by 8 bases, with 24 bases left in between. The CDR3 covers 17 residues. In nucleotides, the CDR3 is TGTGCCAGCAGCACTCGTCCACCGGGCAGGGGCCCGGAAAAACTGTTTTTT. Amino acids: CASSTRPPGRGPEKLFF.

This clonotype came up many times. V gene TRBV7-3 combines with J gene TRBJ2-2, with D tentatively TRBD1 (5 bases). Deletions cut 4 bases from V and 6 bases from J, with 12 bases between. CDR1 and CDR2 from the germline V gene are SGHTA and FQGTGA. The CDR3 has 14 residues. The CDR3 reads CASSSDSFSGELFF. The DNA of the CDR3 is TGTGCCAGCAGCTCTGACAGTTTCTCCGGGGAGCTGTTTTTT. The entire variable domain, with the rest obtained from reference TRBV7-3 and TRBJ2-2, is as follows: GAGVSQTPSNKVTEKGKYVELRCDPISGHTALYWYRQSLGQGPEFLIYFQGTGAADDSGLPNDRFFAVRPEGSVSTLKIQRTERGDSAVYLCASSSDSFSGELFFGEGSRLTVL.

In its sample, this clonotype was seen many times. This rearrangement joins TRBV9 to TRBJ1-2; maybe TRBD1 (5 bases). This CDR3 has 16 amino acids. Germline V lookup: CDR1 SGDLS, CDR2 YYNGEE. Trimming stripped 0 bases from V and 3 bases from J, with 15 bases between. The CDR3 region is CASSVGWGISHYGYTF. The CDR3 DNA reads TGTGCCAGCAGCGTAGGGTGGGGGATTTCCCACTATGGCTACACCTTC.

This clonotype has a count of ten or more. V usage is TRBV4-3 and J usage is TRBJ1-1; no firm D call. Trimming shortened V by 1 base and J by 2 bases, and 14 bases separated the two germline ends. CDR3 size: 16 residues. The germline CDR1 and CDR2 sequences are LGHNA and YSLEER. The CDR3 here is CASSQALGSLNTEAFF. The CDR3 DNA is TGCGCCAGCAGCCAAGCCCTAGGGAGCCTAAACACTGAAGCTTTCTTT.

About this clonotype: A read error is possible here, since a much larger clone lies one base away. The chain recombines TRBV6-2 or TRBV6-3 with TRBJ2-1; D is possibly TRBD1 (6 bases). Germline CDR1 is MNHEY and CDR2 is SVGEGT. Deletions cut 4 bases from V and 12 bases from J, with 22 bases between. CDR3 size: 15 residues. The DNA for the CDR3 is TGTGCCAGCAGTTCCCGGGACATGGGACGTGATGTGCAGTTCTTC. It encodes CASSSRDMGRDVQFF.

This clonotype came up many times. The chain uses TRBV7-3 and TRBJ1-6; no definite D call. V was trimmed by 1 base and J by 6 bases, leaving 10 bases between them. The CDR3 spans 15 residues. Per the germline V gene, CDR1 is SGHTA and CDR2 is FQGTGA. The CDR3 reads CASSLKGNGNSPLHF. The CDR3 bases are TGTGCCAGCAGCTTAAAGGGCAACGGTAATTCACCCCTCCACTTT.

To note about this clonotype: Given a much more abundant clone one base away, this may be a read error. The chain is built from TRBV10-3 and TRBJ2-3; the D is unclear. CDR3 length equals 13 residues. Per the germline V gene, CDR1 is ENHRY and CDR2 is SYGVKD. V gave up 0 bases and J gave up 11 bases, with 12 bases separating them. The CDR3 bases are TGTGCCATCAGTGAGTCCAAATCCGGCAAGCAGTATTTT. Amino acids: CAISESKSGKQYF.

The chain couples TRBV6-5 to TRBJ1-1, with TRBD1 matching over 7 bases. V gave up 0 bases and J gave up 3 bases; unmatched junction bases: 4. The CDR3 is 15 residues long. Per the germline V gene, CDR1 is MNHEY and CDR2 is SVGAGI. This chain's CDR3 is CASSYSRQGDTEAFF. CDR3 bases: TGTGCCAGCAGTTACTCGAGGCAGGGGGACACTGAAGCTTTCTTT.

This clonotype was picked up many times. The V call is TRBV12-3 or TRBV12-4, the J call TRBJ1-1; 8 bases agree with TRBD1. There are 12 residues in the CDR3. V gave up 3 bases and J gave up 9 bases; unmatched junction bases: 3. Here the CDR3 DNA reads TGTGCCAGCAGTTTCGGACAGGGACAAGCTTTCTTT. Amino acid sequence: CASSFGQGQAFF.

This clonotype was detected many times. The chain links TRBV6-5 to TRBJ2-5; 10 bases fit TRBD1. Germline V gives CDR1 MNHEY, CDR2 SVGAGI. V lost 2 bases and J lost 5; bases outside the gene matches: 8. The CDR3 is 16 residues long. The CDR3 DNA reads as TGTGCCAGCAGTTACCTAAGGACAGGGGGAGGCGAGACCCAGTACTTC. It translates to CASSYLRTGGGETQYF.